The rows below give T cell receptor beta chains drawn from one sample of a study of blood T cells in healthy people across ages. One entry per CDR3 protein, called by TCRdb with MiXCR from the 5' RACE reads. The sample gives around 800,000 distinct CDR3 sequences, roughly 44% of which show up once; 15% to 25% is in the top ten. Sequencing was performed on blood. The source is a man in his 60s in good health. Both conserved end residues are part of each CDR3. D genes are given only for firm matches. Size is stated for part of the rows, as once, few or many counts, or as a class when the clone is expanded.

clone_size j_call d_call v_call cdr3_aa cdr3_nt
NA TRBJ2-7 TRBD1 TRBV20-1 CSAETGGPYEQYF TGCAGTGCCGAGACAGGGGGACCCTACGAGCAGTACTTC
NA TRBJ1-4 TRBD1 TRBV7-6 CASSADRDELFF TGTGCCAGCAGCGCAGACAGGGACGAACTGTTTTTT
NA TRBJ2-1 NA TRBV20-1 CSARGTAYNEQFF TGCAGTGCTAGAGGGACAGCCTACAATGAGCAGTTCTTC
NA TRBJ1-4 NA TRBV3-1 CASSPGPNEKLFF TGTGCCAGCAGTCCGGGCCCTAATGAAAAACTGTTTTTT
NA TRBJ1-5 NA TRBV20-1 CSARFPGFNQPQHF TGCAGTGCTAGATTTCCGGGGTTCAATCAGCCCCAGCATTTT
NA TRBJ1-1 TRBD1 TRBV11-3 CASSLMSPGGNTEAFF TGTGCCAGCAGCTTAATGTCGCCAGGGGGGAACACTGAAGCTTTCTTT
NA TRBJ2-5 NA TRBV20-1 CSARPLHWEETQYF TGCAGTGCTAGACCTCTCCACTGGGAAGAGACCCAGTACTTC
NA TRBJ2-2 NA TRBV18 CASSPLQDTGELFF TGTGCCAGCTCACCTTTACAGGATACCGGGGAGCTGTTTTTT
NA TRBJ2-4 TRBD1 TRBV20-1 CSASRRQGENIQYF TGCAGTGCTAGTAGGAGACAGGGTGAAAACATTCAGTACTTC
NA TRBJ1-2 NA TRBV14 CASSREGVFNYGYTF TGTGCCAGCAGCCGCGAGGGGGTTTTTAACTATGGCTACACCTTC
few TRBJ2-1 TRBD2 TRBV7-3 CASSPQRGFYNEQFF TGTGCCAGCAGCCCCCAGCGGGGCTTCTACAATGAGCAGTTCTTC
once TRBJ2-2 NA TRBV7-9 CASSNTAGELFF TGTGCCAGCAGCAATACGGCCGGGGAGCTGTTTTTT
NA TRBJ1-6 NA TRBV2 CAGTAGNSPLHF TGTGCCGGTACCGCAGGAAATTCACCCCTCCACTTT
few TRBJ2-4 NA TRBV12-3/TRBV12-4 CASSPQTGNIQYF TGTGCCAGCAGTCCCCAAACCGGAAACATTCAGTACTTC
few TRBJ2-7 NA TRBV3-1 CASSQVAAYEQYF TGTGCCAGCAGCCAAGTAGCTGCCTACGAGCAGTACTTC
few TRBJ2-7 NA TRBV9 CASSVAVRYEQYF TGTGCCAGCAGCGTAGCAGTTCGCTACGAGCAGTACTTC